This T cell receptor (beta chain) came from a study of T cells in Graves' hyperthyroidism and ophthalmopathy. For the study at large: Before treatment of any kind, peripheral blood was taken at initial diagnosis. Findings and caveats of the study: Median prediction lead before ophthalmopathy onset was around seven months with the model. A model of 13 V-J features distinguished ophthalmopathy from stable hyperthyroidism.

Trimming took 4 bases from V and 5 from J, leaving 16 bases between them. This CDR3 region has 14 residues. CDR1 and CDR2 (germline): SGDLS, YYNGEE. Many counts were recorded for this clonotype. Its antigen is not identified. The CDR3 regions of TCR beta were amplified from RNA transcripts. In the first-round RT-PCR of the TCR CDR3, the HTBI primer set was used. TCRdb processed the multiplex PCR reads anew with MiXCR; each CDR3 protein has one entry. The data show roughly 700,000 distinct CDR3 sequences, 17% seen once. Diagnostic decisions used clinical symptoms, serum thyroxine and TRAb, thyroid ultrasound and orbital computed tomography.

Sequencing was performed on blood. The source is a man aged 45-65 years with Graves' hyperthyroidism. The J gene is TRBJ2-7, the V gene TRBV9; possible D gene TRBD2, 5 bases. The CDR3 reads CASSPSPERDEQYF. The DNA of the CDR3 is TGTGCCAGCAGCCCATCGCCAGAGAGGGACGAGCAGTACTTC.